Sequencing of this T cell receptor (beta chain) was carried out in a study of blood T cell repertoires in COVID-19. Study as a whole: COVID-19 samples collected from the United States, Italy and Spain covered acute and convalescent phases.

The germline gives CDR1 SGHTA, CDR2 FQGNSA. The CDR3 contains 15 residues. Trimming stripped 1 base from V and 0 bases from J, with 10 bases between. In the original workflow: For nucleated cells, counts were estimated from reference gene primer amplification. Sequencing used immunoSEQ multiplex PCR; TCRdb keeps in-frame clones, though not all of them. The V and J calls and clone size are taken from that table; D and trimming were inferred from the DNA. The sample has tens of thousands of clones, 70% to 80% seen once. This clone occurred once. The sequence came from a man between 65 and 79 years old with COVID-19, enrolled during active disease. The sequenced material came from peripheral blood. The V and J genes are TRBV7-2 and TRBJ2-7, with TRBD1 as a possible D gene (6 bases). CDR3 in amino acids: CASSLDRTASYEQYF. CDR3 coding DNA: TGTGCCAGCAGCTTAGACAGGACAGCCTCCTACGAGCAGTACTTC.